A selection of T cell receptor beta chains follows, all from one sample in a study of cytomegalovirus exposure and HLA in healthy donors. The method was immunoSEQ multiplex PCR; TCRdb's version includes in-frame clones alone and lacks a portion of them. The sample has approximately 69,000 clones, around 76% seen once. Source material: PBMCs. The receptor set was obtained from a man younger than 30 in good health and CMV-seronegative. The CDR3 runs from the conserved cysteine through the conserved F or W. A D gene is named only where the DNA matches it firmly. Clone size is not always given. Where it is, it says once, few, many or a class for expanded clones.

J gene: TRBJ2-7; clone size: NA; D gene: TRBD2; V gene: TRBV7-3; CDR3 DNA: TGTGCCAGCAGCTTAATGCGGACTAGCTCCTACGAGCAGTACTTC; CDR3 protein: CASSLMRTSSYEQYF
J gene: TRBJ2-7; clone size: few; D gene: TRBD1; V gene: TRBV7-8; CDR3 DNA: TGTGCCAGCAGCTTATATACAGGGGAAAGCTCCTACGAGCAGTACTTC; CDR3 protein: CASSLYTGESSYEQYF
J gene: TRBJ2-3; clone size: NA; D gene: NA; V gene: TRBV9; CDR3 DNA: TGTGCCAGCAGCGTAGCGGGGGTTAGCACAGATACGCAGTATTTT; CDR3 protein: CASSVAGVSTDTQYF
J gene: TRBJ2-3; clone size: NA; D gene: NA; V gene: TRBV5-6; CDR3 DNA: TGTGCCAGCAGCAGTATGGGACTCTCAGACACAGATACGCAGTATTTT; CDR3 protein: CASSSMGLSDTDTQYF
J gene: TRBJ1-3; clone size: NA; D gene: NA; V gene: TRBV18; CDR3 DNA: TGTGCCAGCTCACCACCGGCAGTTCCCTCTGGAAACACCATATATTTT; CDR3 protein: CASSPPAVPSGNTIYF
J gene: TRBJ2-5; clone size: NA; D gene: TRBD1; V gene: TRBV19; CDR3 DNA: TGTGCCAGTAGTATTCGACAGGGGGCAGAGACCCAGTACTTC; CDR3 protein: CASSIRQGAETQYF
J gene: TRBJ2-1; clone size: NA; D gene: TRBD2; V gene: TRBV2; CDR3 DNA: TGTGCCAGCAGTGGGTCTAGCGGGGGGCCCACCAATGAGCAGTTCTTC; CDR3 protein: CASSGSSGGPTNEQFF
J gene: TRBJ1-4; clone size: NA; D gene: NA; V gene: TRBV30; CDR3 DNA: TGTGCCTGGAGTGAGCAGGGGCCTAATGAAAAACTGTTTTTT; CDR3 protein: CAWSEQGPNEKLFF
J gene: TRBJ2-1; clone size: NA; D gene: TRBD2; V gene: TRBV28; CDR3 DNA: TGTGCCAGCAACTTATGGGGCGGCGGGGGGAGCTCCTACAATGAGCAGTTCTTC; CDR3 protein: CASNLWGGGGSSYNEQFF
J gene: TRBJ2-3; clone size: NA; D gene: TRBD2; V gene: TRBV7-2; CDR3 DNA: TGTGCCAGCAGCAATAGCCGTGGACTAGGAGACGATACGCAGTATTTT; CDR3 protein: CASSNSRGLGDDTQYF
J gene: TRBJ2-2; clone size: NA; D gene: TRBD2; V gene: TRBV9; CDR3 DNA: TGTGCCAGCAGCGGCCTAGCGGGGGGGTTCGGGGAGCTGTTTTTT; CDR3 protein: CASSGLAGGFGELFF
J gene: TRBJ1-4; clone size: NA; D gene: NA; V gene: TRBV28; CDR3 DNA: TGTGCCAGCAGTTTAAATCCAGTGTCGGGAAAACTGTTTTTT; CDR3 protein: CASSLNPVSGKLFF
J gene: TRBJ1-2; clone size: NA; D gene: NA; V gene: TRBV6-1; CDR3 DNA: TGTGCCAGCAGTACAACAGGGTTCCGTGGCTACACCTTC; CDR3 protein: CASSTTGFRGYTF
J gene: TRBJ2-7; clone size: NA; D gene: NA; V gene: TRBV9; CDR3 DNA: TGTGCCAGCAGCGCGAGAGGAAGCTCCTACGAGCAGTACTTC; CDR3 protein: CASSARGSSYEQYF
J gene: TRBJ2-7; clone size: NA; D gene: TRBD1; V gene: TRBV11-2; CDR3 DNA: TGTGCCGTAACGGGACAGACCTACGAGCAGTACTTC; CDR3 protein: CAVTGQTYEQYF
J gene: TRBJ1-3; clone size: NA; D gene: NA; V gene: TRBV21-1; CDR3 DNA: TGTGCCAGCAGCAAAGGACTAATCTCTGGAAACACCATATATTTT; CDR3 protein: CASSKGLISGNTIYF
J gene: TRBJ2-1; clone size: NA; D gene: TRBD1; V gene: TRBV4-1; CDR3 DNA: TGCGCCAGCACCGGGACAGGGAGATACAATGAGCAGTTCTTC; CDR3 protein: CASTGTGRYNEQFF
J gene: TRBJ2-6; clone size: NA; D gene: NA; V gene: TRBV5-4; CDR3 DNA: TGTGCCAGCAGCTTGGAGCCAGGGACCAACGTCCTGACTTTC; CDR3 protein: CASSLEPGTNVLTF
J gene: TRBJ2-5; clone size: few; D gene: NA; V gene: TRBV2; CDR3 DNA: TGTGCCAGCAGTGAAGCTTTCGTGGGGGGGGCCCTGGAGACCCAGTACTTC; CDR3 protein: CASSEAFVGGALETQYF
J gene: TRBJ2-6; clone size: NA; D gene: NA; V gene: TRBV5-4; CDR3 DNA: TGTGCCAGCAGCTTGGGGAATGGACTTAAACCCCCCTCTGGGGCCAACGTCCTGACTTTC; CDR3 protein: CASSLGNGLKPPSGANVLTF
J gene: TRBJ1-1; clone size: NA; D gene: NA; V gene: TRBV5-1; CDR3 DNA: TGCGCCAGCAGCGGAACCGGGGAAACCAACACTGAAGCTTTCTTT; CDR3 protein: CASSGTGETNTEAFF
J gene: TRBJ1-6; clone size: NA; D gene: TRBD1; V gene: TRBV28; CDR3 DNA: TGTGCCAGCAGAGACAGGGCGCATAATTCACCCCTCCACTTT; CDR3 protein: CASRDRAHNSPLHF
J gene: TRBJ1-1; clone size: few; D gene: TRBD1; V gene: TRBV14; CDR3 DNA: TGTGCCAGCAGCGAGTGGACAGGGATGAACACTGAAGCTTTCTTT; CDR3 protein: CASSEWTGMNTEAFF
J gene: TRBJ1-5; clone size: few; D gene: NA; V gene: TRBV5-4; CDR3 DNA: TGTGCCAGCAGCTTGGAGCCGACGGGGAATCAGCCCCAGCATTTT; CDR3 protein: CASSLEPTGNQPQHF
J gene: TRBJ2-5; clone size: NA; D gene: NA; V gene: TRBV10-1; CDR3 DNA: TGCGCCAGCAGTGAGACTCGGAGCCCCCAGGAGACCCAGTACTTC; CDR3 protein: CASSETRSPQETQYF
J gene: TRBJ2-1; clone size: NA; D gene: TRBD2; V gene: TRBV6-5; CDR3 DNA: TGTGCCAGCAGTCCCAGCGGGGCTAGGTACAATGAGCAGTTCTTC; CDR3 protein: CASSPSGARYNEQFF
J gene: TRBJ2-4; clone size: NA; D gene: NA; V gene: TRBV5-8; CDR3 DNA: TGTGCCAGCAGCTTGGGATGGCGGGGAAACATTCAGTACTTC; CDR3 protein: CASSLGWRGNIQYF
J gene: TRBJ1-5; clone size: NA; D gene: TRBD1; V gene: TRBV7-8; CDR3 DNA: TGTGCCAGCAGCTCGGACAGGTTAGTTAGCAATCAACCCCAGCATTTT; CDR3 protein: CASSSDRLVSNQPQHF
J gene: TRBJ1-1; clone size: NA; D gene: NA; V gene: TRBV28; CDR3 DNA: TGTGCCAGCAGTTGGAGCTTTCTCTCCATGGGGAACACTGAAGCTTTCTTT; CDR3 protein: CASSWSFLSMGNTEAFF
J gene: TRBJ2-1; clone size: NA; D gene: NA; V gene: TRBV5-1; CDR3 DNA: TGCGCCAGCAGCTGGACGAACAGGTTAGATGAGCAGTTCTTC; CDR3 protein: CASSWTNRLDEQFF
J gene: TRBJ2-3; clone size: few; D gene: NA; V gene: TRBV29-1; CDR3 DNA: TGCAGCGTTGGGGCTTTGGCGGATACGCAGTATTTT; CDR3 protein: CSVGALADTQYF
J gene: TRBJ2-7; clone size: NA; D gene: TRBD1; V gene: TRBV4-1; CDR3 DNA: TGCGCCAGCAGCCATACTCTACAGGGGCCTTTCGTCGGGGAGCAGTACTTC; CDR3 protein: CASSHTLQGPFVGEQYF
J gene: TRBJ2-7; clone size: few; D gene: NA; V gene: TRBV5-1; CDR3 DNA: TGCGCCAGCAGCTTGGTCGTCGGGGTAACCTACGAGCAGTACTTC; CDR3 protein: CASSLVVGVTYEQYF
J gene: TRBJ2-7; clone size: NA; D gene: NA; V gene: TRBV19; CDR3 DNA: TGTGCCAGTAGTATCCGACAGAGCTCCTACGAGCAGTACTTC; CDR3 protein: CASSIRQSSYEQYF
J gene: TRBJ1-3; clone size: NA; D gene: NA; V gene: TRBV4-2; CDR3 DNA: TGTGCCAGCAGCCAAGCCCTCGGGGGTACAGAAAACACCATATATTTT; CDR3 protein: CASSQALGGTENTIYF
J gene: TRBJ2-3; clone size: few; D gene: NA; V gene: TRBV7-8; CDR3 DNA: TGTGCCAGCAGCTTAGCCGTGGCCGCTTCGACAGATACGCAGTATTTT; CDR3 protein: CASSLAVAASTDTQYF
J gene: TRBJ2-7; clone size: NA; D gene: TRBD1; V gene: TRBV4-1; CDR3 DNA: TGCGCCAGCAGCCAAGATCACTTGACGGGACAGCCATACGAGCAGTACTTC; CDR3 protein: CASSQDHLTGQPYEQYF
J gene: TRBJ1-4; clone size: NA; D gene: NA; V gene: TRBV29-1; CDR3 DNA: TGCAGCGTTAGGGGCAGGGCCCGTAATGAAAAACTGTTTTTT; CDR3 protein: CSVRGRARNEKLFF
J gene: TRBJ2-7; clone size: NA; D gene: NA; V gene: TRBV19; CDR3 DNA: TGTGCCAGTAGTATACAGGGGCCTCTCTCCTACGAGCAGTACTTC; CDR3 protein: CASSIQGPLSYEQYF
J gene: TRBJ1-5; clone size: NA; D gene: NA; V gene: TRBV6-5; CDR3 DNA: TGTGCCAGCAGTCAGGGGTCTTATCAGCCCCAGCATTTT; CDR3 protein: CASSQGSYQPQHF
J gene: TRBJ2-2; clone size: NA; D gene: TRBD1; V gene: TRBV15; CDR3 DNA: TGTGCCACCAGAACTCGGACAGGGGGGAACACCGGGGAGCTGTTTTTT; CDR3 protein: CATRTRTGGNTGELFF
J gene: TRBJ2-3; clone size: NA; D gene: NA; V gene: TRBV2; CDR3 DNA: TGTGCCAGCAGTGAAGCGCTTCGAGACAAGCAATACACAGATACGCAGTATTTT; CDR3 protein: CASSEALRDKQYTDTQYF
J gene: TRBJ1-2; clone size: NA; D gene: NA; V gene: TRBV4-1; CDR3 DNA: TGCGCCAGCAGCGACGGTTACGGGGTGGCTGGCTACACCTTC; CDR3 protein: CASSDGYGVAGYTF
J gene: TRBJ1-2; clone size: NA; D gene: NA; V gene: TRBV12-5; CDR3 DNA: TGTGCTAGTGGCCAGGGACACTCTAACTATGGCTACACCTTC; CDR3 protein: CASGQGHSNYGYTF
J gene: TRBJ1-2; clone size: NA; D gene: NA; V gene: TRBV2; CDR3 DNA: TGTGCCAGCAGACTTAGAACAGGGAAGAACTATGGCTACACCTTC; CDR3 protein: CASRLRTGKNYGYTF